This TCR beta chain is drawn from a study of T cells in Graves' hyperthyroidism and ophthalmopathy. RNA transcripts served as the template for amplifying TCR beta CDR3 regions. A first-round RT-PCR of the TCR CDR3 used the HTBI primer set. TCRdb re-derived calls from the multiplex PCR reads in MiXCR, one entry per CDR3 protein. The data hold about 420,000 distinct CDR3 sequences, with roughly 13% observed a single time. CDR1 and CDR2 (germline): LNHNV, YYDKDF (reference sequence). The V end was cut by 5 bases, the J end by 2 bases, with 13 bases between. This CDR3 is built from 14 residues. The chain joins TRBV15 to TRBJ2-7; D might be TRBD1 (5 bases). The receptor was derived from a woman aged 18-35 years with Graves' hyperthyroidism. Sample: blood. In DNA, the CDR3 is TGTGCCACCAGCCTAATACAGGAAACCTACGAGCAGTACTTC. Protein sequence: CATSLIQETYEQYF.